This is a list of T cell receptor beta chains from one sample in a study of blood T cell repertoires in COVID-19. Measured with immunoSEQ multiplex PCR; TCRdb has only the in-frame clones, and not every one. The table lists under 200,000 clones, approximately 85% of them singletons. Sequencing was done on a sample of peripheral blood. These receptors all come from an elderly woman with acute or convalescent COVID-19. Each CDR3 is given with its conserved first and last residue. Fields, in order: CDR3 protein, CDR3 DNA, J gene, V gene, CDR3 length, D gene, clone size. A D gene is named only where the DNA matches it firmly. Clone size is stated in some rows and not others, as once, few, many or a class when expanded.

CDR3: CASSEQGAGGYTF; DNA: TGTGCCAGCAGTGAACAGGGGGCGGGTGGCTACACCTTC; J: TRBJ1-2; V: TRBV2; length: 13; D: TRBD1; size: NA
CDR3: CASSQAGGVSSNYGYTF; DNA: TGTGCCAGCAGCCAAGCCGGCGGAGTCTCTTCCAACTATGGCTACACCTTC; J: TRBJ1-2; V: TRBV3-1/TRBV3-2; length: 17; D: NA; size: few
CDR3: CASLPAGGRSTGELFF; DNA: TGCGCCAGCTTGCCCGCGGGGGGGCGGAGCACCGGGGAGCTGTTTTTT; J: TRBJ2-2; V: TRBV5-1; length: 16; D: TRBD2; size: NA
CDR3: CASSSGLAPGELFF; DNA: TGTGCCAGTAGTTCGGGACTAGCGCCCGGGGAGCTGTTTTTT; J: TRBJ2-2; V: TRBV19; length: 14; D: TRBD2; size: NA
CDR3: CASGTRGGDQPQHF; DNA: TGTGCCAGCGGGACCCGGGGCGGGGATCAGCCCCAGCATTTT; J: TRBJ1-5; V: TRBV19; length: 14; D: NA; size: NA
CDR3: CASSQDWRDRTDTQYF; DNA: TGTGCCAGCAGCCAAGATTGGAGGGATCGCACAGATACGCAGTATTTT; J: TRBJ2-3; V: TRBV3-1/TRBV3-2; length: 16; D: NA; size: NA
CDR3: CAWSKRGQETQYF; DNA: TGTGCCTGGAGTAAGAGGGGGCAAGAGACCCAGTACTTC; J: TRBJ2-5; V: TRBV30; length: 13; D: NA; size: NA
CDR3: CASSLALAGGPADTQYF; DNA: TGCGCCAGCAGCTTGGCTCTAGCGGGGGGGCCGGCAGATACGCAGTATTTT; J: TRBJ2-3; V: TRBV5-1; length: 17; D: TRBD2; size: NA
CDR3: CASSLAWGGAAEAFF; DNA: TGCGCCAGCAGCTTGGCTTGGGGTGGGGCCGCTGAAGCTTTCTTT; J: TRBJ1-1; V: TRBV5-1; length: 15; D: NA; size: NA
CDR3: CASMTELGSEQYF; DNA: TGTGCCAGCATGACGGAGCTCGGCTCCGAGCAGTACTTC; J: TRBJ2-7; V: TRBV11-2; length: 13; D: NA; size: NA
CDR3: CASSEGPGATYGYTF; DNA: TGTGCCAGTTCGGAGGGACCCGGGGCCACCTATGGCTACACCTTC; J: TRBJ1-2; V: TRBV19; length: 15; D: NA; size: NA
CDR3: CASSDRRYQPQHF; DNA: TGTGCCAGCAGCGACAGACGATATCAGCCCCAGCATTTT; J: TRBJ1-5; V: TRBV7-2; length: 13; D: NA; size: NA
CDR3: CASSIDLGGRRAKNIQYF; DNA: TGTGCCAGTAGTATAGACTTGGGGGGGCGCCGAGCCAAAAACATTCAGTACTTC; J: TRBJ2-4; V: TRBV19; length: 18; D: NA; size: NA
CDR3: CASRLREDTDTQYF; DNA: TGTGCCAGCCGCCTCAGGGAGGACACAGATACGCAGTATTTT; J: TRBJ2-3; V: TRBV2; length: 14; D: NA; size: NA
CDR3: CASSSPKRGGQNTQYF; DNA: TGTGCCAGCAGTTCCCCCAAGCGGGGGGGCCAGAATACGCAGTATTTT; J: TRBJ2-3; V: TRBV6-5; length: 16; D: TRBD2; size: NA
CDR3: CAISESTGGNYGYTF; DNA: TGTGCCATCAGTGAGTCGACCGGAGGGAACTATGGCTACACCTTC; J: TRBJ1-2; V: TRBV10-3; length: 15; D: NA; size: once
CDR3: CASRGGRDRGSMEYGYTF; DNA: TGTGCCAGCAGGGGGGGCCGGGACAGGGGCTCGATGGAGTATGGCTACACCTTC; J: TRBJ1-2; V: TRBV2; length: 18; D: TRBD1; size: NA
CDR3: CASSQAGTSGGDTQYF; DNA: TGTGCCAGCAGCCAGGCCGGGACTAGCGGGGGAGATACGCAGTATTTT; J: TRBJ2-3; V: TRBV3-1/TRBV3-2; length: 16; D: TRBD2; size: NA
CDR3: CASEHSGLAGTRGTQYF; DNA: TGTGCTAGTGAGCATTCGGGACTAGCGGGAACTCGGGGGACCCAGTACTTC; J: TRBJ2-5; V: TRBV12-5; length: 17; D: TRBD2; size: NA
CDR3: CTSSQGLPGQGARGGYTF; DNA: TGCACCAGCAGCCAAGGTTTACCGGGACAGGGGGCGCGCGGTGGCTACACCTTC; J: TRBJ1-2; V: TRBV1; length: 18; D: NA; size: NA
CDR3: CASSPGTSGYTDTQYF; DNA: TGTGCCAGCAGCCCGGGGACTAGCGGCTACACAGATACGCAGTATTTT; J: TRBJ2-3; V: TRBV5-4; length: 16; D: TRBD2; size: NA
CDR3: CASSLWRGGTETQYF; DNA: TGTGCCAGCAGCTTATGGCGGGGGGGCACGGAGACCCAGTACTTC; J: TRBJ2-5; V: TRBV5-8; length: 15; D: TRBD2; size: few
CDR3: CASSLRPAGGLNTQYF; DNA: TGTGCCAGCAGTTTAAGGCCAGCGGGGGGGCTAAATACGCAGTATTTT; J: TRBJ2-3; V: TRBV27; length: 16; D: TRBD2; size: NA
CDR3: CASSLASQSQSYEQYF; DNA: TGCGCCAGCAGCTTGGCGTCCCAGTCCCAGTCCTACGAGCAGTACTTC; J: TRBJ2-7; V: TRBV5-1; length: 16; D: NA; size: NA
CDR3: CAWSQPRGGYTF; DNA: TGTGCCTGGAGTCAACCCCGCGGTGGCTACACCTTC; J: TRBJ1-2; V: TRBV30; length: 12; D: NA; size: once
CDR3: CAWRSIGTGENQPQHF; DNA: TGTGCCTGGAGGAGCATCGGGACAGGGGAAAATCAGCCCCAGCATTTT; J: TRBJ1-5; V: TRBV30; length: 16; D: TRBD1; size: NA
CDR3: CASSIWDRGSYEQYF; DNA: TGTGCCAGCAGTATATGGGACAGGGGTTCCTACGAGCAGTACTTC; J: TRBJ2-7; V: TRBV27; length: 15; D: TRBD1; size: NA
CDR3: CASKRGRGTENEQFF; DNA: TGTGCCAGCAAGCGCGGGCGGGGAACAGAGAATGAGCAGTTCTTC; J: TRBJ2-1; V: TRBV6-5; length: 15; D: NA; size: NA
CDR3: CASSGNRETKNYGYTF; DNA: TGTGCCAGCAGTGGGAACAGGGAAACGAAAAACTATGGCTACACCTTC; J: TRBJ1-2; V: TRBV2; length: 16; D: NA; size: NA
CDR3: CASSLVGADTQYF; DNA: TGTGCCAGCAGCTTGGTGGGCGCAGATACGCAGTATTTT; J: TRBJ2-3; V: TRBV5-5; length: 13; D: NA; size: NA
CDR3: CASSPPSYSTEAFF; DNA: TGCGCCAGCAGTCCCCCATCCTACAGCACTGAAGCTTTCTTT; J: TRBJ1-1; V: TRBV10-2; length: 14; D: NA; size: NA
CDR3: CAWSEGLPGSYEQYF; DNA: TGTGCCTGGAGTGAAGGGCTCCCAGGGTCCTACGAGCAGTACTTC; J: TRBJ2-7; V: TRBV30; length: 15; D: NA; size: NA
CDR3: CASTPRDSYEQYF; DNA: TGTGCCAGTACCCCCAGGGACTCCTACGAGCAGTACTTC; J: TRBJ2-7; V: TRBV19; length: 13; D: NA; size: NA
CDR3: CASSPRSPDFPGARGNEQFF; DNA: TGTGCCAGCAGCCCTAGGTCCCCCGACTTTCCGGGAGCGAGGGGCAATGAGCAGTTCTTC; J: TRBJ2-1; V: TRBV7-8; length: 20; D: NA; size: NA
CDR3: CASGLQVYGYTF; DNA: TGTGCTAGTGGTTTACAGGTCTATGGCTACACCTTC; J: TRBJ1-2; V: TRBV12-5; length: 12; D: NA; size: NA
CDR3: CASSPRFFSGSLSYEQFF; DNA: TGTGCCAGCAGCCCCCGTTTTTTCAGCGGGAGTCTTTCGTATGAGCAGTTCTTC; J: TRBJ2-1; V: TRBV3-1/TRBV3-2; length: 18; D: TRBD2; size: NA
CDR3: CASSINRIYGYTF; DNA: TGTGCCAGTAGTATCAACAGGATCTATGGCTACACCTTC; J: TRBJ1-2; V: TRBV19; length: 13; D: NA; size: NA
CDR3: CASSWGLAGTNEQFF; DNA: TGTGCCAGCAGCTGGGGACTAGCGGGGACTAATGAGCAGTTCTTC; J: TRBJ2-1; V: TRBV7-2; length: 15; D: TRBD2; size: NA
CDR3: CASSPRDSGLLNEQYF; DNA: TGTGCCAGCAGCCCCCGGGACAGCGGTCTCCTGAACGAGCAGTACTTC; J: TRBJ2-7; V: TRBV7-2; length: 16; D: TRBD1; size: NA
CDR3: CASSLTLEGQPQHF; DNA: TGTGCCAGCAGTTTAACCCTAGAAGGTCAGCCCCAGCATTTT; J: TRBJ1-5; V: TRBV28; length: 14; D: NA; size: NA
CDR3: CASSQGPGQGYHEQYF; DNA: TGTGCCAGCAGCCAAGGACCGGGACAGGGTTACCACGAGCAGTACTTC; J: TRBJ2-7; V: TRBV3-1/TRBV3-2; length: 16; D: TRBD1; size: NA
CDR3: CASSRASGRMNEQYF; DNA: TGTGCCAGCAGCCGCGCTAGCGGGCGGATGAACGAGCAGTACTTC; J: TRBJ2-7; V: TRBV3-1/TRBV3-2; length: 15; D: TRBD2; size: once
CDR3: CASSLNQVSGNTIYF; DNA: TGTGCCAGCAGCTTGAACCAGGTCTCTGGAAACACCATATATTTT; J: TRBJ1-3; V: TRBV11-2; length: 15; D: NA; size: NA
CDR3: CASSFGGLAGPAQETQYF; DNA: TGTGCCAGCAGCTTTGGTGGACTAGCGGGGCCCGCCCAAGAGACCCAGTACTTC; J: TRBJ2-5; V: TRBV11-2; length: 18; D: TRBD2; size: NA
CDR3: CASSPRTGGINYGYTF; DNA: TGTGCCAGCAGCCCTCGGACAGGGGGAATCAACTATGGCTACACCTTC; J: TRBJ1-2; V: TRBV3-1/TRBV3-2; length: 16; D: TRBD1; size: NA
CDR3: CATRASGGQETQYF; DNA: TGTGCCACAAGGGCTAGCGGGGGGCAAGAGACCCAGTACTTC; J: TRBJ2-5; V: TRBV10-3; length: 14; D: TRBD2; size: NA
CDR3: CASSEMRAGMNTEAFF; DNA: TGTGCCAGCAGTGAAATGCGTGCAGGAATGAACACTGAAGCTTTCTTT; J: TRBJ1-1; V: TRBV6-1; length: 16; D: NA; size: NA
CDR3: CASSIDTTPTYEQYF; DNA: TGTGCCAGTAGTATTGATACAACCCCGACCTACGAGCAGTACTTC; J: TRBJ2-7; V: TRBV19; length: 15; D: NA; size: NA
CDR3: CASSPEAGELFF; DNA: TGTGCCAGCTCACCAGAGGCAGGGGAGCTGTTTTTT; J: TRBJ2-2; V: TRBV18; length: 12; D: NA; size: NA
CDR3: CASNRGSSYNEQFF; DNA: TGTGCCAGCAATCGTGGGAGCTCCTACAATGAGCAGTTCTTC; J: TRBJ2-1; V: TRBV25-1; length: 14; D: NA; size: once
CDR3: CATRATRGLSSYEQYF; DNA: TGTGCCACTAGGGCCACCAGGGGGCTGAGCTCCTACGAGCAGTACTTC; J: TRBJ2-7; V: TRBV15; length: 16; D: TRBD1; size: NA
CDR3: CASSPSTGTSGAPSSYEQYF; DNA: TGTGCCAGCTCACCGTCCACCGGGACTAGCGGGGCCCCGAGCTCCTACGAGCAGTACTTC; J: TRBJ2-7; V: TRBV18; length: 20; D: TRBD2; size: NA
CDR3: CASSQVGEKLFF; DNA: TGTGCCAGCAGCCAAGTCGGTGAAAAACTGTTTTTT; J: TRBJ1-4; V: TRBV3-1/TRBV3-2; length: 12; D: NA; size: NA
CDR3: CASSLPEGQGNYGYTF; DNA: TGTGCCAGCAGCCTACCGGAAGGGCAGGGAAACTATGGCTACACCTTC; J: TRBJ1-2; V: TRBV5-4; length: 16; D: NA; size: few
CDR3: CASSLSGTGRNEQFF; DNA: TGTGCCAGCAGCTTATCCGGGACAGGGCGAAATGAGCAGTTCTTC; J: TRBJ2-1; V: TRBV13; length: 15; D: TRBD1; size: NA
CDR3: CASMGQGLMNTEAFF; DNA: TGTGCCAGCATGGGACAGGGACTTATGAACACTGAAGCTTTCTTT; J: TRBJ1-1; V: TRBV2; length: 15; D: TRBD1; size: NA
CDR3: CASSPGTGNEKLFF; DNA: TGTGCCAGCTCCCCCGGGACAGGGAATGAAAAACTGTTTTTT; J: TRBJ1-4; V: TRBV18; length: 14; D: TRBD1; size: NA
CDR3: CASSRPGQGASNEKLFF; DNA: TGTGCCAGCAGTCGACCGGGACAGGGGGCTTCTAATGAAAAACTGTTTTTT; J: TRBJ1-4; V: TRBV6-6; length: 17; D: TRBD1; size: NA
CDR3: CSVRTGQGNTGELFF; DNA: TGCAGCGTACGTACGGGACAGGGGAACACCGGGGAGCTGTTTTTT; J: TRBJ2-2; V: TRBV29-1; length: 15; D: TRBD1; size: once